The next 20 T cell receptor beta chains were all read from a single sample in a study of T cell repertoires and Cas9 in healthy adults. Clones were sequenced by immunoSEQ multiplex PCR, and TCRdb holds only the in-frame ones, with some missing. Altogether around 20,000 clones are present, about 89% being singletons, with the ten largest covering roughly 1.6%. The sequencing sample was made of CD4+ effector T cells (CD127+, CD25-, CD137-, CD154-) from PBMCs; culture status not recorded. The receptor set was obtained from a human donor in good health.

The V gene is TRBV5-5, the J gene TRBJ2-5; 7 positions match TRBD1. This CDR3 is built from 15 residues. J lost 3 bases, V lost 0 bases, and 5 bases had no gene match. CDR1 and CDR2 from the germline V gene are SGHKS and YYEKEE (reference sequence). This chain's CDR3 is CASSLGTGPEETQYF. The CDR3 DNA follows: TGTGCCAGCAGCTTGGGGACAGGTCCTGAAGAGACCCAGTACTTC.

This clone appeared a few times. The V and J genes are TRBV28 and TRBJ2-5; the D is unclear. CDR3 length: 10 residues. Germline lookup yields CDR1 MDHEN and CDR2 SYDVKM. V shed 7 bases and J shed 3 bases, with 3 bases lying between them. In nucleotides, the CDR3 is TGTGCCAGCAAGGAAGAGACCCAGTACTTC. This translates into CASKEETQYF.

The V gene is TRBV6-6, the J gene TRBJ1-2; the match to TRBD1 covers 8 bases. This CDR3 spans 15 amino acids. Per the germline V gene, CDR1 is MNHNY and CDR2 is SVGAGI (reference sequence). V lost 7 bases to trimming and J lost 8 bases; unmatched junction nucleotides: 15. The CDR3 sequence is CASIEHGQGDVGYTF. The CDR3 DNA reads as TGTGCCAGCATTGAACACGGACAGGGAGACGTCGGCTACACCTTC.

The gene calls are TRBV28 and TRBJ1-2; possibly TRBD1 for D (5 bases). Germline CDR1 and CDR2: MDHEN and SYDVKM. V was clipped by 8 bases and J by 6 bases, with 25 bases between them. CDR3 length: 16 residues. CDR3 bases: TGTGCCAGCGGCATGGGGGGGGAACTTGTATTGGATGGCTACACCTTC. It translates to CASGMGGELVLDGYTF.

This clone was seen more than once but under ten times. The rearrangement uses TRBV5-1 and TRBJ2-6, with a weak D call TRBD1 (6 bases). Trimming shortened V by 6 bases and J by 0 bases, and 19 bases separated the two germline ends. The CDR3 is 18 amino acids. CDR1 and CDR2 (germline): SGHRS, YFSETQ. The CDR3 sequence: CASNPTGTKTSGANVLTF. The DNA for the CDR3 is TGCGCCAGCAACCCTACAGGGACCAAGACCTCTGGGGCCAACGTCCTGACTTTC.

The chain combines TRBV28 with TRBJ2-7; no firm D call. The CDR3 length is 14 residues. V lost 6 bases, J lost 1 base, and 13 bases lay in between. CDR1 is MDHEN and CDR2 is SYDVKM in the germline V gene. The CDR3 coding sequence is TGTGCCAGCAGGGGCGGCGGTCCATCCTACGAGCAGTACTTC. It specifies CASRGGGPSYEQYF.

This chain connects TRBV28 to TRBJ2-1, with D perhaps TRBD1 (6 bases). The CDR3 contains 15 residues. Germline V gives CDR1 MDHEN, CDR2 SYDVKM. V lost 2 bases, J lost 6 bases, and 14 bases lay in between. The CDR3 sequence is CASSLPGVNGNEQFF. The DNA of the CDR3 is TGTGCCAGCAGTTTACCAGGGGTCAATGGCAATGAGCAGTTCTTC. Drawing the rest from reference TRBV28 and TRBJ2-1, the complete variable domain is DVKVTQSSRYLVKRTGEKVFLECVQDMDHENMFWYRQDPGLGLRLIYFSYDVKMKEKGDIPEGYSVSREKKERFSLILESASTNQTSMYLCASSLPGVNGNEQFFGPGTRLTVL.

The chain has TRBV19 and TRBJ1-1, with a weak D call TRBD1 (5 bases). Trimming removed 7 bases at V and 5 bases at J, with 14 bases between. The V gene's germline CDR1 is LNHDA and CDR2 SQIVND (reference sequence). This CDR3 comprises 13 residues. The chain's CDR3 is CASTIPGRTEAFF. The CDR3 DNA sequence: TGTGCCAGTACCATCCCGGGACGAACTGAAGCTTTCTTT.

This chain uses TRBV28 with TRBJ2-6; D unclear. This CDR3 is built from 15 residues. V was pared by 6 bases and J by 0 bases, with 9 bases between. Looked up from germline, CDR1 is MDHEN and CDR2 is SYDVKM. In nucleotides, the CDR3 is TGTGCCAGCAGCGGTCCTTCCTCTGGGGCCAACGTCCTGACTTTC. The encoded protein is CASSGPSSGANVLTF.

The DNA of the CDR3 is TGCGCCAGCAGCCAAGGGCATCTGAGTAGGGGGGTGAACACTGAAGCTTTCTTT. It encodes CASSQGHLSRGVNTEAFF. The genes are TRBV4-1 and TRBJ1-1; the D gene is possibly TRBD1 (6 bases). Trimming left V 1 base short and J 0 bases short, with 18 bases between. Germline CDR1 reads MGHRA; CDR2 reads YSYEKL. This CDR3 is built from 18 residues.

The chain links TRBV19 to TRBJ2-6, with D tentatively TRBD1 or TRBD2 (5 bases each). Trimming stripped 10 bases from V and 5 bases from J, with 9 bases between. In germline, CDR1 is LNHDA, CDR2 SQIVND (reference sequence). The length of the CDR3 is 12 residues. The CDR3 reads CATGTRANVLTF. The CDR3 DNA is TGTGCCACCGGGACGAGGGCCAACGTCCTGACTTTC.

The V call is TRBV7-2, the J call TRBJ2-2; D not resolved. Trimming pared 5 bases from V and 0 bases from J, leaving 16 bases between. The CDR3 has 17 amino acids. Germline CDR1 is SGHTA and CDR2 is FQGNSA. The CDR3: CASSLGSHLTNTGELFF. CDR3 bases: TGTGCCAGCAGCCTGGGTTCACACCTCACGAACACCGGGGAGCTGTTTTTT.

This sequence joins TRBV28 and TRBJ2-2; TRBD1 aligns across 8 bases. Per the germline V gene, CDR1 is MDHEN and CDR2 is SYDVKM. The CDR3 spans 16 residues. V was pared by 3 bases and J by 4 bases, with 7 bases of the junction left unmatched. The CDR3: CASSFRDRGATGELFF. The CDR3 nucleotides read TGTGCCAGCAGTTTTCGAGACAGGGGTGCCACCGGGGAGCTGTTTTTT.

The gene calls are TRBV6-6 and TRBJ2-7; no reliable D call. The CDR3 consists of 15 residues. Germline CDR1 and CDR2: MNHNY and SVGAGI (reference sequence). Trimming stripped 4 bases from V and 3 bases from J, with 16 bases between. The CDR3 protein is CASSFQISPDYEQYF. The CDR3 coding sequence is TGTGCCAGCAGTTTCCAGATTTCCCCTGACTACGAGCAGTACTTC.

V and J are TRBV28 and TRBJ2-7; D is undetermined. There are 14 residues in the CDR3. Germline loops: CDR1 MDHEN, CDR2 SYDVKM. Trimming removed 7 bases from V and 2 bases from J, with 15 bases in between. CDR3 sequence: CASTTPGQTYEQYF. The DNA of the CDR3 is TGTGCCAGCACCACCCCAGGCCAGACCTACGAGCAGTACTTC.

CDR3 sequence (DNA): TGTGCCAGCAGTTCGAGCAGGGGGTTAAGCTACGAGCAGTACTTC. Translating gives CASSSSRGLSYEQYF. The V gene is TRBV27, the J gene TRBJ2-7; 7 bases agree with TRBD1. The CDR3 sequence is 15 residues long. V was pared by 4 bases and J by 3 bases, with 9 bases of the junction left unmatched. From germline, CDR1 is MNHEY and CDR2 SMNVEV (reference sequence).

The chain joins TRBV15 to TRBJ1-1; D possibly corresponds to TRBD1 (5 bases). Germline V CDR1 and CDR2: LNHNV, YYDKDF (reference sequence). V was clipped by 3 bases and J by 4 bases, with 18 bases between them. The CDR3 is made up of 16 amino acids. CDR3 region: CATSSINGGEFTEAFF. Written as DNA, the CDR3 is TGTGCCACCAGCAGTATCAACGGGGGTGAATTCACTGAAGCTTTCTTT.

The rearrangement links TRBV5-6 to TRBJ2-4; possibly TRBD1 for D (5 bases). Germline V gives CDR1 SGHDT, CDR2 YYEEEE. With 2 bases removed from V and 8 bases from J, the gap between germline ends came to 14 bases. CDR3 length equals 14 residues. For the CDR3, the DNA is TGTGCCAGCAGCTTCTCTGCAGCCAGGGACATTCAGTACTTC. Translating it yields CASSFSAARDIQYF.

The chain recombines TRBV2 with TRBJ1-5, with 7 bases matching TRBD1. The CDR3 runs 15 residues. V shed 5 bases and J 0 bases; nucleotides not matched to a gene: 4. The germline CDR1 and CDR2 sequences are SNHLY and FYNNEI. CDR3 sequence: CASSRQGGSNQPQHF. As DNA, the CDR3 is TGTGCCAGCAGTCGACAGGGCGGTAGCAATCAGCCCCAGCATTTT.

The chain employs TRBV28 and TRBJ1-1; a possible D gene is TRBD1 (6 bases). V was cut by 7 bases and J by 2 bases, with 17 bases left in between. Germline CDR1 MDHEN, CDR2 SYDVKM. The CDR3 sequence is 15 residues long. The CDR3 DNA is TGTGCCAGCACCCCAGGGGCAGGTCTTAACACTGAAGCTTTCTTT. Protein: CASTPGAGLNTEAFF.